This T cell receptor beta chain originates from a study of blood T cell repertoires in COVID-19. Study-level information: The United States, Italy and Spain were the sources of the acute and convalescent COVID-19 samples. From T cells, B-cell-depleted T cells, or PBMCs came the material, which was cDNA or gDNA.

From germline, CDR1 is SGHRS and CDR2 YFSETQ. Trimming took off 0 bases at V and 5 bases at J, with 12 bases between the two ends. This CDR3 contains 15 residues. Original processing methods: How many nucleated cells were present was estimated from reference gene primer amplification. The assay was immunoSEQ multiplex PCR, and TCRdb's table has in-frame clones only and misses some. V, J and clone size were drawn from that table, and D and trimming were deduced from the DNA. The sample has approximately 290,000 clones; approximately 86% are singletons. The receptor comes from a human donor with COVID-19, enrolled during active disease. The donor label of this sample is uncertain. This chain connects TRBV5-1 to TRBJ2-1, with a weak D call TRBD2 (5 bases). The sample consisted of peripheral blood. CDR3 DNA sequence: TGCGCCAGCAGCTTGGACAGAGCGGCCAACAATGAGCAGTTCTTC. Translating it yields CASSLDRAANNEQFF. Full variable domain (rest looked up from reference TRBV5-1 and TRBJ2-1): KAGVTQTPRYLIKTRGQQVTLSCSPISGHRSVSWYQQTPGQGLQFLFEYFSETQRNKGNFPGRFSGRQFSNSRSEMNVSTLELGDSALYLCASSLDRAANNEQFFGPGTRLTVL.